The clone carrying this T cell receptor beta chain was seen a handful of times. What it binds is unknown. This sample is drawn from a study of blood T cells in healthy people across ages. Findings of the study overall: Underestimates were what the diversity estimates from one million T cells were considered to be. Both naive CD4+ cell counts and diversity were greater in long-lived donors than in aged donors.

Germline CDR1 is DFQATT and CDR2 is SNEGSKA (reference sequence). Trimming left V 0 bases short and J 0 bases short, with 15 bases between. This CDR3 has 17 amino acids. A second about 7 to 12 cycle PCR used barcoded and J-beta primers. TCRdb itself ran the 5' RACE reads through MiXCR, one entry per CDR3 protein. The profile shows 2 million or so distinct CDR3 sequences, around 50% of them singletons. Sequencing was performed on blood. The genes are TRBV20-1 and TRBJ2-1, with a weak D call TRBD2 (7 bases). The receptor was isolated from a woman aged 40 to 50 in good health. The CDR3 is CSARDPAGASSYNEQFF. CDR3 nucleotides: TGCAGTGCTAGAGACCCCGCGGGGGCCAGCTCCTACAATGAGCAGTTCTTC.